Each of the 15 T cell receptor beta chains below was sequenced from the same sample in a study of T cells expressing NK-cell markers. For each CDR3 protein, TCRdb gives one entry from its re-call of the 5' RACE reads, without DNA. The sample table sets out about 160,000 distinct CDR3 sequences. Sequenced sample: blood T cells: a sorted CD56 or NKG2C T cell subset, CD4+ or CD8+ T cells, or bulk PBMC T cells (not recorded which). Receptors originate from a man aged 18-70 years in good health.

This rearrangement joins TRBV12-3 or TRBV12-4 to TRBJ1-3; the D call of TRBD1 rests on TCRdb alone, since no DNA is present to check it. This CDR3 has 17 amino acids. CDR3 amino acids: CASSPGTGIGSGNTIYF.

This clonotype ranks as medium-sized in terms of frequency. The genes are TRBV30 and TRBJ2-1. This CDR3 is 11 amino acids long. Germline CDR1 and CDR2: GTSNPN and SVGIG (reference sequence). CDR3 protein: CAWSDLLGRVF.

The V and J genes are TRBV20-1 and TRBJ2-1; TCRdb designates TRBD2, a call that cannot be tested without DNA. Germline CDR1 DFQATT, CDR2 SNEGSKA (reference sequence). The CDR3 has 11 residues. The CDR3 region is CSARLAFEQFF.

V gene TRBV5-5 combines with J gene TRBJ1-4; the D call from TCRdb, TRBD1, cannot be confirmed without DNA. CDR1 is SGHKS, CDR2 YYEKEE, per germline (reference sequence). CDR3 length: 17 residues. Here the CDR3 reads CASSPITQGPDNEKLFF.

The chain joins TRBV6-5 to TRBJ1-2; TCRdb's D call of TRBD1 is untestable without DNA. The CDR3 spans 15 residues. CDR1 MNHEY and CDR2 SVGAGI come from the germline V gene. CDR3 loop: CASSYSSRGNYGYTF.

This chain connects TRBV4-1 to TRBJ2-2. Germline CDR1 and CDR2: MGHRA and YSYEKL. There are 14 residues in the CDR3. CDR3 sequence reads: CASSQDRRAGELFF.

The rearrangement uses TRBV13 and TRBJ1-5; the D call of TRBD1 rests on TCRdb alone, since no DNA is present to check it. The germline V gene encodes CDR1 PRHDT and CDR2 FYEKMQ (reference sequence). The CDR3 spans 16 residues. The CDR3 reads CASSLGPRTGNQPQHF.

The genes are TRBV9 and TRBJ1-2; TCRdb lists TRBD1, though no DNA is available to test this call. The germline CDR1 and CDR2 sequences are SGDLS and YYNGEE. This CDR3 has 15 amino acids. The CDR3 spells CASSPEQTLFYGYTF. The full variable domain, in which reference TRBV9 and TRBJ1-2 provide the parts outside the CDR3, is DSGVTQTPKHLITATGQRVTLRCSPRSGDLSVYWYQQSLDQGLQFLIQYYNGEERAKGNILERFSAQQFPDLHSELNLSSLELGDSALYFCASSPEQTLFYGYTFGSGTRLTVV.

The rearrangement uses TRBV5-6 and TRBJ2-3. There are 14 residues in the CDR3. Germline V gene sequence: CDR1 SGHDT, CDR2 YYEEEE. The CDR3 region is CASSELLYTDTQYF.

This chain joins TRBV7-6 and TRBJ2-5; TCRdb lists TRBD1, though no DNA is available to test this call. This CDR3 is 14 amino acids long. Germline CDR1 is SGHVS and CDR2 is FNYEAQ. The CDR3 sequence: CASSLSLWGETQYF.

The chain couples TRBV25-1 to TRBJ1-2; checking the TCRdb D call of TRBD1 is not possible without DNA. Germline V gene sequence: CDR1 MGHDK, CDR2 SYGVNS. This CDR3 comprises 13 residues. CDR3 in amino acids: CASSAGQMGGYTF.

This sequence joins TRBV6-5 and TRBJ2-3; TCRdb selects TRBD2, and the lack of DNA leaves this call unchecked. The CDR3 length is 17 residues. Germline V gene data show CDR1 as MNHEY and CDR2 as SVGAGI. CDR3 sequence: CASSYTRDSSSTDTQYF.

This CDR3 is CASRRVGSYNEQFF. This rearrangement joins TRBV2 to TRBJ2-1; as DNA is missing, the TRBD2 call by TCRdb cannot be tested. The CDR3 sequence is 14 residues long. Germline values: CDR1 SNHLY, CDR2 FYNNEI.

The rearrangement uses TRBV6-4 and TRBJ2-3; the TRBD2 assignment by TCRdb is unverifiable without DNA. This CDR3 spans 13 amino acids. Per the germline V gene, CDR1 is MRHNA and CDR2 is SNTAGT. The CDR3 sequence is CASSQRSTDTQYF.

The chain links TRBV13 to TRBJ2-7; TCRdb's D call of TRBD1 is untestable without DNA. The CDR3 has 16 residues. Germline V gene data show CDR1 as PRHDT and CDR2 as FYEKMQ (reference sequence). CDR3 residues: CASSLPDLPGDGEQYF.